The 26 T cell receptor beta chains below come from one sample, sequenced in a study of blood T cells in healthy people across ages. The authors ran a second PCR of 7 to 11 cycles using a sample-barcoded 5' primer and a J-beta primer mix. TCRdb analysed the 5' RACE reads with MiXCR anew, one entry per CDR3 protein. The table includes around 1,900,000 distinct CDR3 sequences, around 42% detected once. Sequenced: blood. These receptor sequences come from a human donor in good health.

V gene TRBV20-1 combines with J gene TRBJ2-1, with a possible D match to TRBD1 (6 bases). CDR3 size: 16 residues. Trimming shortened V by 6 bases and J by 4 bases, and 22 bases separated the two germline ends. Germline V gives CDR1 DFQATT, CDR2 SNEGSKA (reference sequence). CDR3 coding DNA: TGCAGTGCGGGCCTTCTAACCGGACAGCCTTACAATGAGCAGTTCTTC. Protein sequence: CSAGLLTGQPYNEQFF.

V usage is TRBV4-3 and J usage is TRBJ2-1, with D uncertain. Looked up from germline, CDR1 is LGHNA and CDR2 is YSLEER. The CDR3 spans 16 residues. Trimming removed 0 bases at V and 1 base at J, with 10 bases between. DNA of the CDR3: TGCGCCAGCAGCCAAGATAGTATCAATTCCTACAATGAGCAGTTCTTC. Translated, it gives CASSQDSINSYNEQFF.

This clonotype turned up a few times. The chain couples TRBV7-9 to TRBJ1-5; no reliable D call. V dropped 5 bases and J dropped 1 base, with 15 bases sitting between them. Germline lookup yields CDR1 SEHNR and CDR2 FQNEAQ (reference sequence). The CDR3 totals 16 residues. The CDR3 DNA sequence: TGTGCCAGCAGCAACCCGGACGGGGAAAGCAATCAGCCCCAGCATTTT. This codes for CASSNPDGESNQPQHF.

The chain uses TRBV5-1 and TRBJ1-2; TRBD1 aligns across 7 bases. This CDR3 has 15 residues. From germline, CDR1 is SGHRS and CDR2 YFSETQ. V shed 4 bases, J shed 4 bases, and the junction held 10 bases outside the gene matches. The CDR3 sequence is CASSNDRDPSYGYTF. DNA for the CDR3: TGCGCCAGCAGCAACGACAGGGATCCCTCCTATGGCTACACCTTC.

The chain uses TRBV7-2 and TRBJ2-4; D unclear. This CDR3 contains 14 residues. The germline V and J ends were trimmed by 5 bases and 2 bases, with 10 bases remaining between them. Germline V CDR1 and CDR2: SGHTA, FQGNSA. CDR3 DNA sequence: TGTGCCAGCAGCCGTGGTGTGACCAAAAACATTCAGTACTTC. It translates to CASSRGVTKNIQYF.

The CDR3 nucleotides are TGTGCCAGCAGCTTAGCAGGGGGATTTGGAAAACTGTTTTTT. Protein: CASSLAGGFGKLFF. This rearrangement joins TRBV7-3 to TRBJ1-4; 7 bases agree with TRBD1. Germline V gives CDR1 SGHTA, CDR2 FQGTGA. The trim removed 2 bases at V and 10 bases at J, leaving 7 bases unmatched. CDR3 length: 14 amino acids.

This chain links TRBV20-1 with TRBJ1-5; possibly TRBD1 for D (5 bases). CDR1 is DFQATT, CDR2 SNEGSKA, per germline (reference sequence). Deletions cut 6 bases from V and 5 bases from J, with 20 bases between. The CDR3 extends over 15 amino acids. The CDR3 DNA reads as TGCAGTGCGTCAAATGAGGGGTTCTGGGATCAGCCCCAGCATTTT. Translation gives CSASNEGFWDQPQHF.

This rearrangement joins TRBV7-2 to TRBJ2-3, with TRBD2 matching 9 bases. The V segment lost 8 bases and the J segment 2 bases; nucleotides outside the gene matches: 8. The CDR3 has 15 amino acids. Germline V gene lookup returns CDR1 SGHTA and CDR2 FQGNSA. CDR3 coding DNA: TGTGCCAGCGGCGTCACTAGCGGGCTCACAGATACGCAGTATTTT. Its protein is CASGVTSGLTDTQYF.

This clonotype appeared a few times. This chain links TRBV5-6 with TRBJ2-7; 7 bases align to TRBD1. Germline V gene sequence: CDR1 SGHDT, CDR2 YYEEEE. The CDR3 length is 16 residues. Trimming took 3 bases from V and 1 from J; bases not matched to a gene: 10. CDR3 DNA: TGTGCCAGCAGCTACTACAGGGGCCAACTATCCTACGAGCAGTACTTC. Residues: CASSYYRGQLSYEQYF.

The chain recombines TRBV11-2 with TRBJ2-7; 8 bases line up with TRBD2. Germline lookup yields CDR1 SGHAT and CDR2 FQNNGV. The CDR3 spans 17 residues. V shed 4 bases, J shed 0 bases, and the junction held 11 bases outside the gene matches. The CDR3 loop reads CASSSGDGGEFSYEQYF. In DNA form, the CDR3 reads TGTGCCAGCAGCTCCGGGGACGGGGGGGAATTCTCCTACGAGCAGTACTTC.

The rearrangement uses TRBV28 and TRBJ2-1; 8 bases line up with TRBD2. The V segment lost 7 bases and the J segment 4 bases; nucleotides outside the gene matches: 9. Germline CDR1 is MDHEN and CDR2 is SYDVKM. This CDR3 contains 15 residues. CDR3 DNA sequence: TGTGCCAGCACCTCCGCGGGGGGCGTATACAATGAGCAGTTCTTC. Amino acids: CASTSAGGVYNEQFF. The entire variable domain, with the rest obtained from reference TRBV28 and TRBJ2-1, is as follows: DVKVTQSSRYLVKRTGEKVFLECVQDMDHENMFWYRQDPGLGLRLIYFSYDVKMKEKGDIPEGYSVSREKKERFSLILESASTNQTSMYLCASTSAGGVYNEQFFGPGTRLTVL.

This clonotype was observed a few times. The V call is TRBV7-3, the J call TRBJ1-2; D is unresolved. The V end was cut by 0 bases, the J end by 5 bases, with 10 bases between. CDR1 is SGHTA, CDR2 FQGTGA, per germline. CDR3 length equals 14 residues. CDR3 in amino acids: CASSLTGVGYGYTF. CDR3 in DNA: TGTGCCAGCAGCTTAACTGGGGTTGGGTATGGCTACACCTTC.

The V and J genes are TRBV15 and TRBJ2-5; D is possibly TRBD2 (6 bases). The J call is uncertain, as TRBJ2-7 better fits the DNA end. The germline CDR1 and CDR2 sequences are LNHNV and YYDKDF (reference sequence). There are 15 residues in the CDR3. The CDR3 region is CATSRDRSTGDEQYF. DNA for the CDR3: TGTGCCACCAGCAGAGATAGGTCTACGGGGGACGAGCAGTACTTC.

The rearrangement uses TRBV5-1 and TRBJ2-3, with D possibly called TRBD1 or TRBD2 (5 bases each). V lost 1 base and J lost 3, with 12 bases in between. The CDR3 loop spans 15 amino acids. Germline values: CDR1 SGHRS, CDR2 YFSETQ. The CDR3 here is CASSLWDLWTDTQYF. CDR3 coding DNA: TGCGCCAGCAGCTTGTGGGACCTCTGGACAGATACGCAGTATTTT.

In its sample, this clonotype was seen a few times. The CDR3 here is CSARGGQGDTDTQYF. The CDR3 DNA is TGCAGTGCTAGGGGGGGACAGGGGGACACAGATACGCAGTATTTT. The chain joins TRBV20-1 to TRBJ2-3; TRBD1 agrees at 11 bases. The V gene's germline CDR1 is DFQATT and CDR2 SNEGSKA (reference sequence). The CDR3 covers 15 residues. V trimming: 3 bases; J trimming: 2 bases; junction bases outside the gene matches: 4.

This chain links TRBV5-6 with TRBJ2-1; 7 nucleotides agree with TRBD1. J gave up 0 bases and V 5 bases, and 5 bases lay outside the gene matches. Germline values: CDR1 SGHDT, CDR2 YYEEEE. This CDR3 is built from 15 residues. The CDR3 sequence is CASSPQGHSYNEQFF. The DNA of the CDR3 is TGTGCCAGCAGTCCACAGGGGCACTCCTACAATGAGCAGTTCTTC.

V gene TRBV6-1 combines with J gene TRBJ2-3; 7 bases match TRBD2. Germline V gene sequence: CDR1 MNHNS, CDR2 SASEGT. V dropped 3 bases and J dropped 4; count of bases not matched to a gene: 7. The CDR3 loop spans 15 amino acids. Written as DNA, the CDR3 is TGTGCCAGCAGTGATGGAGGGGCGGGAGCAGATACGCAGTATTTT. Translation: CASSDGGAGADTQYF.

This clonotype was observed at least ten times. The J gene is TRBJ2-3, the V gene TRBV7-9; D uncertain. Trimming removed 1 base from V and 4 bases from J, with 21 bases in between. This CDR3 spans 18 amino acids. Germline V gene data show CDR1 as SEHNR and CDR2 as FQNEAQ (reference sequence). The CDR3 sequence: CASSLGPLSRFQSDTQYF. The DNA of the CDR3 is TGTGCCAGCAGCTTAGGCCCACTCAGCAGGTTTCAATCAGATACGCAGTATTTT.

This chain connects TRBV16 to TRBJ2-5; 9 bases line up with TRBD1. TRBJ2-7 explains the end of the DNA better; the J call may be wrong. The germline gives CDR1 KGHSY, CDR2 FQNENV. The CDR3 is made up of 15 amino acids. The CDR3 spells CASSQSGQGGYEQYF. The CDR3 DNA follows: TGTGCCAGCAGCCAATCGGGACAGGGAGGGTACGAGCAGTACTTC.

This clonotype was found a few times. The DNA of the CDR3 is TGTGCCACCAGCAGATGGACGGAGGGCGACACCGGGGAGCTGTTTTTT. Amino acid sequence: CATSRWTEGDTGELFF. J is TRBJ2-2 and V is TRBV15; D is perhaps TRBD2 (6 bases). The length of the CDR3 is 16 residues. V dropped 2 bases and J dropped 3 bases, with 13 bases sitting between them. The germline V gene encodes CDR1 LNHNV and CDR2 YYDKDF (reference sequence).

This clonotype was observed a handful of times. The chain uses TRBV27 and TRBJ2-4; D may correspond to TRBD1 or TRBD2 (5 bases each). Germline loops: CDR1 MNHEY, CDR2 SMNVEV (reference sequence). The CDR3 is 13 amino acids. V dropped 7 bases and J dropped 6 bases, with 13 bases sitting between them. Here the CDR3 reads CASTGTGTNIQYF. CDR3 sequence (DNA): TGTGCCAGCACCGGGACGGGGACAAACATTCAGTACTTC.

This sequence joins TRBV12-5 and TRBJ1-5, with TRBD1 as a possible D gene (6 bases). This CDR3 has 18 amino acids. The V gene lost 2 bases and the J gene lost 3 bases, with 20 bases spanning the gap. The germline CDR1 and CDR2 sequences are LGHNT and FRNRAP. CDR3 loop: CASGLIRGPNLINQPQHF. CDR3 sequence (DNA): TGTGCTAGTGGTTTGATCCGGGGGCCCAACCTAATCAATCAGCCCCAGCATTTT.

The CDR3 bases are TGCGCCAGCAGCTTGGGTGAGGCTCGACAAGAGACCCAGTACTTC. It encodes CASSLGEARQETQYF. The chain carries TRBV5-1 and TRBJ2-5; unclear D gene. Germline V gives CDR1 SGHRS, CDR2 YFSETQ. V lost 0 bases to trimming and J lost 2 bases, with 11 bases between them. This CDR3 has 15 residues. The full variable domain, rest sourced from reference TRBV5-1 and TRBJ2-5, is KAGVTQTPRYLIKTRGQQVTLSCSPISGHRSVSWYQQTPGQGLQFLFEYFSETQRNKGNFPGRFSGRQFSNSRSEMNVSTLELGDSALYLCASSLGEARQETQYFGPGTRLLVL.

The chain combines TRBV4-3 with TRBJ2-7; 9 bases line up with TRBD2. V was pared by 4 bases and J by 0 bases, with 4 bases of the junction left unmatched. Germline CDR1 reads LGHNA; CDR2 reads YSLEER. The CDR3 is 15 amino acids. In DNA, the CDR3 is TGCGCCAGCAGCCTCCAGCGGGGGGACTCCTACGAGCAGTACTTC. This codes for CASSLQRGDSYEQYF.

The rearrangement links TRBV12-3 or TRBV12-4 to TRBJ2-1, with TRBD2 identical over 11 bases. The trim removed 8 bases at V and 6 bases at J, leaving 6 bases unmatched. This CDR3 region has 14 residues. In DNA form, the CDR3 reads TGTGCCAGCGATAGCGGGGGGGGTGTCAATGAGCAGTTCTTC. This sequence encodes CASDSGGGVNEQFF.

The chain recombines TRBV15 with TRBJ1-1; D not certain. The CDR3 loop spans 15 amino acids. V was trimmed by 1 base and J by 7 bases, leaving 16 bases between them. Germline assignment: CDR1 LNHNV and CDR2 YYDKDF (reference sequence). CDR3 region: CATSRGLGLRHEAFF. The CDR3 coding sequence is TGTGCCACCAGCAGAGGATTAGGACTCCGCCATGAAGCTTTCTTT.